The 11 T cell receptor beta chains in this list originate from one sample, sequenced in a study of T cell changes during pregnancy in multiple sclerosis. Assay: immunoSEQ multiplex PCR; the TCRdb copy retains only in-frame clones and omits some. The data show some 40,000 clones, with 85% to 90% seen just once and around 0.5% held by the top ten. The sequencing here drew on CD4+ T cells from peripheral blood mononuclear cells, taken in the first trimester of pregnancy. Receptors originate from a female donor with multiple sclerosis, enrolled in a pregnancy study.

The chain joins TRBV7-3 to TRBJ2-1, with 15 bases matching TRBD2. The V gene end was trimmed by 5 bases and the J gene end by 0 bases; junction bases not matched to a gene: 11. The CDR3 is 20 residues long. Germline CDR1 SGHTA, CDR2 FQGTGA. The CDR3 DNA is TGTGCCAGCAGCGCTTACGGACTAGCGGGAGGGTTCAGCTCCTACAATGAGCAGTTCTTC. Residues: CASSAYGLAGGFSSYNEQFF. The full variable domain, its missing parts supplied by reference TRBV7-3 and TRBJ2-1, is GAGVSQTPSNKVTEKGKYVELRCDPISGHTALYWYRQSLGQGPEFLIYFQGTGAADDSGLPNDRFFAVRPEGSVSTLKIQRTERGDSAVYLCASSAYGLAGGFSSYNEQFFGPGTRLTVL.

The chain uses TRBV5-1 and TRBJ1-2; the match to TRBD1 covers 7 bases. Germline CDR1 SGHRS, CDR2 YFSETQ. This CDR3 has 17 residues. The V and J ends lost 0 bases and 8 bases, in that order; junction bases with no gene match: 16. This CDR3 is CASSLAFSIDRVMGYTF. CDR3 in DNA: TGCGCCAGCAGCTTGGCCTTCTCTATAGACAGGGTAATGGGCTACACCTTC.

The V and J genes are TRBV19 and TRBJ1-1, with a possible D match to TRBD1 (6 bases). The V gene lost 4 bases and the J gene lost 1 base, with 16 bases spanning the gap. This CDR3 is 16 amino acids long. The germline V gene has CDR1 LNHDA and CDR2 SQIVND (reference sequence). The CDR3 protein is CASSTYYRAANTEAFF. Here the CDR3 DNA reads TGTGCCAGTAGTACCTATTACAGGGCAGCGAACACTGAAGCTTTCTTT.

The J gene is TRBJ2-1, the V gene TRBV2, with a weak D call TRBD2 (6 bases). This CDR3 is built from 14 residues. Trimming removed 10 bases at V and 3 bases at J, with 16 bases between. Germline CDR1 reads SNHLY; CDR2 reads FYNNEI. In nucleotides, the CDR3 is TGTGCCACCGGAAAAAGGACTAACTACAATGAGCAGTTCTTC. Translated, it gives CATGKRTNYNEQFF.

The V call is TRBV6-5, the J call TRBJ2-5, with D unclear. V lost 0 bases and J 5 bases, leaving 7 bases between the germline ends. Germline V CDR1 and CDR2: MNHEY, SVGAGI. The CDR3 has 13 residues. The CDR3 nucleotides are TGTGCCAGCAGTTACTCTGCGCGGGAGACCCAGTACTTC. Residues: CASSYSARETQYF.

The chain links TRBV7-2 to TRBJ2-2; 7 bases agree with TRBD2. The CDR3 covers 15 residues. J gave up 4 bases and V 3 bases, and 5 bases lay outside the gene matches. CDR1 and CDR2 from the germline V gene are SGHTA and FQGNSA. CDR3: CASSFSWTSTGELFF. The CDR3 DNA reads TGTGCCAGCAGCTTCTCTTGGACTAGCACCGGGGAGCTGTTTTTT.

The CDR3 DNA reads as TGTGCCAGCAGCTCCACTAGGGGGGAGACCCAGTACTTC. It encodes CASSSTRGETQYF. The genes are TRBV7-3 and TRBJ2-5; a weak D match, TRBD1 (6 bases). The CDR3 has 13 amino acids. Germline V gives CDR1 SGHTA, CDR2 FQGTGA. Trimming took off 4 bases at V and 5 bases at J, with 11 bases between the two ends.

The chain links TRBV29-1 to TRBJ2-7; 9 nucleotides match TRBD1. The CDR3 length is 16 residues. Germline V CDR1 and CDR2: SQVTM, ANQGSEA. V gave up 4 bases and J gave up 6 bases; unmatched junction bases: 16. CDR3 nucleotide sequence: TGCAGCGTTGTCCCCGCCACAGGGGGCCGACCCGGCGAGCAGTACTTC. This codes for CSVVPATGGRPGEQYF.

The chain has TRBV5-1 and TRBJ2-7; 7 bases agree with TRBD2. J was trimmed by 3 bases and V by 4 bases; bases with no gene match: 7. This CDR3 has 14 residues. Per the germline V gene, CDR1 is SGHRS and CDR2 is YFSETQ. This chain's CDR3 is CASSPRGEDYEQYF. DNA for the CDR3: TGCGCCAGCAGCCCTCGGGGGGAGGACTACGAGCAGTACTTC.

The rearrangement joins TRBV27 to TRBJ2-1, with a possible D match to TRBD1 (6 bases). V gave up 4 bases and J gave up 8 bases, with 15 bases separating them. The CDR3 is 14 amino acids. The germline CDR1 and CDR2 sequences are MNHEY and SMNVEV (reference sequence). The chain's CDR3 is CASSYIIGTYEQFF. The CDR3 DNA follows: TGTGCCAGCAGTTACATTATAGGGACATATGAGCAGTTCTTC.

There are a few counts of this clone. The V and J genes are TRBV10-2 and TRBJ2-7; TRBD2 agrees at 9 bases. Trimming took 4 bases from V and 3 from J; bases not matched to a gene: 10. Per germline, CDR1 WSHSY and CDR2 SAAADI. The CDR3 is 16 residues long. The DNA of the CDR3 is TGCGCCAGCAGTGGGGGGACCGGGACTAGCTACTACGAGCAGTACTTC. Residues: CASSGGTGTSYYEQYF.